The 7 T cell receptor beta chains below come from one sample, sequenced in a study of T cells in Graves' hyperthyroidism and ophthalmopathy. Using RNA transcripts as the source, TCR beta CDR3 regions were amplified. TCR CDR3 underwent first-round RT-PCR with the HTBI primer set. In TCRdb, the multiplex PCR reads were re-called with MiXCR into one record per CDR3 protein. The sample consists of about 480,000 distinct CDR3 sequences, under 25% of them appearing once. The sample consisted of blood. These receptors were collected from a woman aged 65 to 85 with Graves' ophthalmopathy.

This clonotype has at least ten counts. The V and J genes are TRBV7-8 and TRBJ2-7; TRBD2 agrees at 12 bases. Germline CDR1 and CDR2: SGHVS and FQNEAQ. The CDR3 is made up of 16 amino acids. Trimming at V came to 2 bases and at J to 3 bases, leaving 5 bases not matched to a gene. CDR3 coding DNA: TGTGCCAGCAGCTTAACGAGGACTAGCGGGAACTACGAGCAGTACTTC. This gives the protein CASSLTRTSGNYEQYF.

This clonotype occurred a few times. The chain couples TRBV27 to TRBJ2-3, with a tentative D call TRBD1 (6 bases). The V and J ends lost 0 bases and 3 bases respectively, with 16 bases between them. The germline gives CDR1 MNHEY, CDR2 SMNVEV (reference sequence). The CDR3 is 17 residues long. This CDR3 is CASSLSAGVFGTDTQYF. The CDR3 bases are TGTGCCAGCAGTTTATCGGCAGGGGTTTTTGGTACAGATACGCAGTATTTT.

The rearrangement links TRBV12-3 or TRBV12-4 to TRBJ2-2, with TRBD2 matching 7 bases. The CDR3 sequence is 15 residues long. Unmatched junction bases numbered 7, after V lost 6 bases and J lost 3 bases. This CDR3 is CASRRQAGDTGELFF. Written as DNA, the CDR3 is TGTGCCAGCAGACGCCAGGCGGGGGACACCGGGGAGCTGTTTTTT.

This clonotype has just a few counts. A junction end diverges from the germline sequence, so it may reflect a read error. This chain connects TRBV5-1 to TRBJ2-2, with D perhaps TRBD1 or TRBD2 (6 bases each). Germline CDR1 is SGHRS and CDR2 is YFSETQ. The CDR3 is made up of 15 amino acids. The DNA for the CDR3 is TGTGCCAGCAGCCGGCCGGGGGCGGGCACCGGGGAGCTGTTTTTT. Its translation: CASSRPGAGTGELFF.

The V and J genes are TRBV6-1 and TRBJ2-5; D uncertain. With 6 bases removed from V and 4 bases from J, the gap between germline ends came to 12 bases. Germline V gene data show CDR1 as MNHNS and CDR2 as SASEGT. The CDR3 has 13 residues. The CDR3 sequence: CASRSPSRETQYF. CDR3 sequence (DNA): TGTGCCAGCAGGTCCCCTAGTCGAGAGACCCAGTACTTC.

V gene TRBV11-2 combines with J gene TRBJ2-5; D gene ambiguous. CDR1 is SGHAT, CDR2 FQNNGV, per germline. Trimming left V 6 bases short and J 4 bases short, with 15 bases between. This CDR3 is built from 14 residues. CDR3 nucleotide sequence: TGTGCCAGCAGATCACTCAAGCCAGGAGAGACCCAGTACTTC. Its translation: CASRSLKPGETQYF.

This clonotype was seen at least ten times. The chain uses TRBV7-9 and TRBJ2-1; D is perhaps TRBD2 (6 bases). Trimming cost V 2 bases and J 6 bases, with 17 bases left between them. Germline V gene lookup returns CDR1 SEHNR and CDR2 FQNEAQ (reference sequence). This CDR3 contains 16 residues. In nucleotides, the CDR3 is TGTGCCAGCAGCTTAAGGGGATCCCCGGAGGGCAATGAGCAGTTCTTC. Its protein product is CASSLRGSPEGNEQFF.